This is a list of T cell receptor beta chains from one sample in a study of shared clonotypes between healthy human individuals. The method was immunoSEQ multiplex PCR; TCRdb's version includes in-frame clones alone and lacks a portion of them. The sample includes 2.3 million or so clones, approximately 95% seen only once; the top ten take 0.39%. The sample taken for sequencing was naive CD4+ T cells from PBMCs. These receptors were taken from a man between 18 and 35 years old in good health. Some clones in this sample may be carry-over from other donors' samples. CDR3s include the opening cysteine and the closing phenylalanine or tryptophan. The D gene is left open where the match is weak. Size is omitted from some rows. Given values are once, few, many or a class for expanded clones.

>NA|TRBJ1-4|TRBD1|TRBV5-1
TGCGCCAGCAGCCTGAATGCAGGGGGCCAAGGGGAAAAACTGTTTTTT
CASSLNAGGQGEKLFF
>few|TRBJ2-1|TRBD2|TRBV7-3
TGTGCCAGCAGCCCCCTCATAGCGGGAGGTAATGAGCAGTTCTTC
CASSPLIAGGNEQFF
>NA|TRBJ1-1|TRBD1|TRBV6-1
TGTGCCAGCAGGGGGACAGTTGAAGCTTTCTTT
CASRGTVEAFF
>NA|TRBJ2-1|TRBD2|TRBV18
TGTGCCAGCTCACCACCGGCTAGCGGGCGTTATAGTGAGCAGTTCTTC
CASSPPASGRYSEQFF
>NA|TRBJ1-2|TRBD1|TRBV2
TGTGCCAGCAGTACACAGGGGGCGAACTATGGCTACACCTTC
CASSTQGANYGYTF
>NA|TRBJ2-7|NA|TRBV11-2
TGTGCCAGCAGCCGCGGGTGGCTAGCGACCTCCTACGAGCAGTACTTC
CASSRGWLATSYEQYF
>NA|TRBJ2-1|NA|TRBV12-2
TGTGCAAGTCGATGGAGCGGGAGCTCCTACAATGAGCAGTTCTTC
CASRWSGSSYNEQFF
>once|TRBJ1-1|NA|TRBV6-1
TGTGCCAGCATTTCTCGGGAGCCCAGGGACACTGAAGCTTTCTTT
CASISREPRDTEAFF
>once|TRBJ2-2|TRBD2|TRBV4-1
TGCGCCAGCAGCCGCCTACTCGTGCTAGCGGGAGGGCCGTCGGTCACCGGGGAGCTGTTTTTT
CASSRLLVLAGGPSVTGELFF
>NA|TRBJ2-6|TRBD2|TRBV28
TGTGCCAGCAGTTTATTCGGCGGGGGGTACTCTGGGGCCAACGTCCTGACTTTC
CASSLFGGGYSGANVLTF
>NA|TRBJ2-1|TRBD2|TRBV6-1
TGTGCCAGCAGTGAACGGGCTAGCGGGGGCCGTAGCTCCTACAATGAGCAGTTCTTC
CASSERASGGRSSYNEQFF
>NA|TRBJ1-4|TRBD1|TRBV6-5
TGTGCCAGCAGTTACTCCCGGGACAGGGGCTGGAAACTGTTTTTT
CASSYSRDRGWKLFF
>NA|TRBJ1-2|NA|TRBV18
TGTGCCAGCTCACCACCGAGCGCTCCCCTGGCCTATGGCTACACCTTC
CASSPPSAPLAYGYTF
>NA|TRBJ2-5|NA|TRBV7-2
TGTGCCAGCAGCTTGGGGGCGGCTGCATGGGGGGAGACCCAGTACTTC
CASSLGAAAWGETQYF
>NA|TRBJ1-1|NA|TRBV6-1
TGTGCCAGCAGTTCGAATGGGAACACTGAAGCTTTCTTT
CASSSNGNTEAFF
>NA|TRBJ1-1|NA|TRBV7-9
TGTGCCAGCAGCCCCAATTATTATAAGAACACTGAAGCTTTCTTT
CASSPNYYKNTEAFF
>once|TRBJ2-5|NA|TRBV7-6
TGTGCCAGCAGCTCGGGAGCTCAGCAAGAGACCCAGTACTTC
CASSSGAQQETQYF
>NA|TRBJ1-2|TRBD1|TRBV19
TGTGCCATTATTCGGACAGGGCTCATTCTTTATGGCTACACCTTC
CAIIRTGLILYGYTF
>once|TRBJ1-5|NA|TRBV28
TGTGCCAGCAGTGGGATTCCGAGCAATCAGCCCCAGCATTTT
CASSGIPSNQPQHF
>NA|TRBJ2-7|NA|TRBV6-5
TGTGCCAGCAGTTATCACCGGAGGGCAGGAACCTACGAGCAGTACTTC
CASSYHRRAGTYEQYF
>NA|TRBJ1-1|TRBD1|TRBV11-2
TGTGCCAGCAGCTACAGCAGGGGGGGGACTGAAGCTTTCTTT
CASSYSRGGTEAFF
>few|TRBJ1-2|NA|TRBV2
TGTGCCAGCAGTGGGGTAGGGCGCGACACCTTC
CASSGVGRDTF
>NA|TRBJ2-1|NA|TRBV11-2
TGTGCCAGCACGACCTTGGGAGCTCGTCTCTACAATGAGCAGTTCTTC
CASTTLGARLYNEQFF
>NA|TRBJ2-2|NA|TRBV5-1
TGCGCCAGCAGCTTGTTAGACTCCGGGGAGCTGTTTTTT
CASSLLDSGELFF
>NA|TRBJ2-3|NA|TRBV20-1
TGCAGTGCGGGACCGACAGATACGCAGTATTTT
CSAGPTDTQYF
>few|TRBJ1-5|NA|TRBV9
TGTGCCAGCAGCGTTGGCCCCCCGGGGCAGCCCCAGCATTTT
CASSVGPPGQPQHF
>NA|TRBJ2-1|TRBD2|TRBV30
TGTGCCTGGAGTCGAGGACTAGCGGGAGGGCCAAACAATGAGCAGTTCTTC
CAWSRGLAGGPNNEQFF
>once|TRBJ2-1|TRBD2|TRBV18
TGTGCCAGCTCCAGGACTAGCGGGAACGACAATGAGCAGTTCTTC
CASSRTSGNDNEQFF
>NA|TRBJ1-4|TRBD1|TRBV28
TGTGCCAGCAGTTCGCCGGGACAGGGTGTCGGGGAACTGTTTTTT
CASSSPGQGVGELFF
>NA|TRBJ2-7|NA|TRBV11-2
TGTGCCAGCAGCTTGGCAGACTACGAGCAGTACTTC
CASSLADYEQYF
>NA|TRBJ2-1|TRBD2|TRBV11-3
TGTGCCAGCAGCACTTCTAGCGGGAGGGCCAGTGAGCAGTTCTTC
CASSTSSGRASEQFF
>NA|TRBJ2-1|NA|TRBV7-3
TGTGCCAGCAGCTTAAAAGGCAGTTCCCTCTACAATGAGCAGTTCTTC
CASSLKGSSLYNEQFF
>NA|TRBJ1-5|NA|TRBV28
TGTGCCAGCAGTTTTCTAGAGGCGACAGGCCCCAATCAGCCCCAGCATTTT
CASSFLEATGPNQPQHF
>NA|TRBJ2-5|TRBD1|TRBV2
TGTGCCAGAACCGGGACAGGGGTTATTGAGACCCAGTACTTC
CARTGTGVIETQYF
>NA|TRBJ2-7|NA|TRBV14
TGTGCCAGCAGTCCCACATCGGGCGAGCAGTACTTC
CASSPTSGEQYF
>NA|TRBJ2-7|NA|TRBV19
TGTGCCAGTAGTATAGCCTTGTTGTCCTACGAGCAGTACTTC
CASSIALLSYEQYF
>NA|TRBJ1-2|NA|TRBV30
TGTGCCTGGAGTGAGGGGAGGGGCTACACCTTC
CAWSEGRGYTF